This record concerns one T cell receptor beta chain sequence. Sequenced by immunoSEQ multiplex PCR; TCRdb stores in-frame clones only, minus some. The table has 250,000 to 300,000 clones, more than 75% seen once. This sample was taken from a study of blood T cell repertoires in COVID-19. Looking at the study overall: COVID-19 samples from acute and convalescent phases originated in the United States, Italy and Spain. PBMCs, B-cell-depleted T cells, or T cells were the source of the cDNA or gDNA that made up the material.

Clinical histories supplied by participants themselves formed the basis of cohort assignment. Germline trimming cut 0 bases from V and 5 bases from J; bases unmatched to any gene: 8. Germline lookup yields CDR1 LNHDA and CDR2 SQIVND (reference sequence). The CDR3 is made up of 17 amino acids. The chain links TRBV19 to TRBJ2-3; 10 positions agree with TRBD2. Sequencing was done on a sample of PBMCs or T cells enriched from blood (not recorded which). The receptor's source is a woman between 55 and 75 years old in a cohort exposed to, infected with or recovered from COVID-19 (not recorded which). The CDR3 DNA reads TGTGCCAGTAGTATAGACCGGACTAGCGGAGCCCAAGATACGCAGTATTTT. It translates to CASSIDRTSGAQDTQYF.